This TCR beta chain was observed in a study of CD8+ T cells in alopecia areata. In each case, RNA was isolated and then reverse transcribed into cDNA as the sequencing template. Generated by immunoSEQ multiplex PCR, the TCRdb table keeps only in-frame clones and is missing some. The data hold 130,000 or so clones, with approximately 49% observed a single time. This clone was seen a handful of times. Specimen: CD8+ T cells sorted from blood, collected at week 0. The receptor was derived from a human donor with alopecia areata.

The DNA for the CDR3 is TGTGCCAGCAGCTTCTACAGGGGAGGCGATGAGCAGTTCTTC. It yields the protein CASSFYRGGDEQFF. The V call is TRBV7-8, the J call TRBJ2-1, with a possible D match to TRBD1 (7 bases). Trimming left V 3 bases short and J 8 bases short, with 14 bases between. CDR3 size: 14 residues. CDR1 is SGHVS and CDR2 is FQNEAQ in the germline V gene.